Listed here is a single T cell receptor beta chain. Antigen unknown. The sample belongs to a study of T-cell reconstitution after alpha-beta-depleted transplantation in children. General observations from the study: Expanded clones from the graft, numbering several hundred, reportedly supplied alpha-beta T cells about two months after transplant.

Molecular barcoding with unique molecular identifiers was used for the TCRbeta library. From the PCR reads, TCRdb called clonotypes with MiXCR, one entry per CDR3 protein. The repertoire holds 300,000 to 350,000 distinct CDR3 sequences, 15% to 20% seen once, with about 41% in the top ten. The material was PBMCs, mostly from graft donor cells, obtained 360 days after TCRalphabeta/CD19-depleted stem cell transplant. This receptor was obtained from a male patient aged 2 to 9 who had a stem cell transplant for acute lymphoblastic leukemia, so the T cells may come from the graft donor.

This chain's CDR3 is CASSHGGIRADTQYF. DNA for the CDR3: TGTGCCAGCAGCCACGGCGGGATAAGGGCAGATACGCAGTATTTT. The rearrangement links TRBV3-1 to TRBJ2-3; a possible D gene is TRBD2 (6 bases). The CDR3 totals 15 residues. Trimming removed 3 bases from V and 4 bases from J, with 14 bases in between. CDR1 LGHDT and CDR2 YNNKEL come from the germline V gene (reference sequence).